The 9 T cell receptor beta chains reported below all come from one sample, sequenced in a study of blood T cells in healthy people across ages. Next came a second PCR, run for about 7 to 12 cycles, which used a sample-barcoded 5' primer along with a J-beta primer mix. TCRdb processed the 5' RACE reads anew with MiXCR; each CDR3 protein has one entry. The table records 650,000 to 1,000,000 distinct CDR3 sequences, about 37% of them present only once. Source material: blood. The receptors stem from a man between 18 and 29 years old in good health.

About this clonotype itself: Mismatch with germline at one junction end may stem from a read error. The gene calls are TRBV7-2 and TRBJ1-6, with a weak D call TRBD1 (5 bases). The CDR3 runs to 16 residues. Per germline, CDR1 SGHTA and CDR2 FQGNSA. The CDR3: CASSPRQRSYNSPPHF. The CDR3 DNA sequence: TGTGCCAGCAGCCCGAGACAGAGGTCCTATAATTCACCCCCCCACTTT.

The chain joins TRBV27 to TRBJ2-5; D is unresolved. The CDR3 loop spans 13 amino acids. V was pared by 0 bases and J by 5 bases, with 7 bases between. Germline assignment: CDR1 MNHEY and CDR2 SMNVEV (reference sequence). CDR3 nucleotide sequence: TGTGCCAGCAGTTTATCGGTAGGGGAGACCCAGTACTTC. Translated: CASSLSVGETQYF.

The genes are TRBV3-1 and TRBJ2-7; 9 bases fit TRBD1. The CDR3 runs 20 residues. CDR1 LGHDT and CDR2 YNNKEL come from the germline V gene (reference sequence). The V gene end was trimmed by 5 bases and the J gene end by 7 bases; junction bases not matched to a gene: 27. DNA for the CDR3: TGTGCCAGCAGCGTTATCATTGGGACAGGGCGGTTTGGGTCGGACAATGAGCAGTACTTC. Translating gives CASSVIIGTGRFGSDNEQYF.

This chain uses TRBV2 with TRBJ2-3; 13 bases agree with TRBD2. The CDR3 loop spans 17 amino acids. Germline V gives CDR1 SNHLY, CDR2 FYNNEI. V shed 3 bases and J 0 bases; nucleotides not matched to a gene: 3. The CDR3 region has the DNA TGTGCCAGCAGTGACCCGGGACTAGCGGGGAGCACAGATACGCAGTATTTT. As protein: CASSDPGLAGSTDTQYF.

This clonotype was detected only a few times. The chain carries TRBV6-2 or TRBV6-3 and TRBJ1-2, with D perhaps TRBD1 (5 bases). Trimming shortened V by 5 bases and J by 8 bases, and 9 bases separated the two germline ends. CDR1 and CDR2 (germline): MNHEY, SVGEGT. This CDR3 has 11 residues. The CDR3 region has the DNA TGTGCCAGCAGTGGAGGGGTCGGCTACACCTTC. It codes for CASSGGVGYTF.

A note on this clonotype: Since no conserved phenylalanine or tryptophan closes the CDR3, a read error is the likely cause. The chain joins TRBV7-6 to TRBJ2-5; 7 bases are shared with TRBD2. The V gene end was trimmed by 3 bases and the J gene end by 5 bases; junction bases not matched to a gene: 9. The CDR3 runs 15 residues. The germline V gene has CDR1 SGHVS and CDR2 FNYEAQ. CDR3 sequence: CASSFGGEISETQYY. The CDR3 nucleotides are TGTGCCAGCAGCTTTGGGGGGGAAATCTCGGAGACCCAGTACTAC.

This clonotype was detected a few times. The J gene is TRBJ2-7, the V gene TRBV20-1, with D uncertain. Germline lookup yields CDR1 DFQATT and CDR2 SNEGSKA (reference sequence). The CDR3 has 12 amino acids. V gave up 0 bases and J gave up 3 bases, with 6 bases separating them. The CDR3 sequence is CSARDELYEQYF. The CDR3 DNA is TGCAGTGCTAGAGACGAGCTCTACGAGCAGTACTTC.

The chain links TRBV3-1 to TRBJ1-1; D uncertain. From germline, CDR1 is LGHDT and CDR2 YNNKEL (reference sequence). The CDR3 covers 13 residues. With 4 bases removed from V and 11 bases from J, the gap between germline ends came to 17 bases. The CDR3 nucleotides read TGTGCCAGCAGCCGGTTTACCTCACCATGGGCTTTCTTT. As protein: CASSRFTSPWAFF.

The chain joins TRBV10-3 to TRBJ1-6; the D gene is possibly TRBD1 (5 bases). This CDR3 is built from 14 residues. In germline, CDR1 is ENHRY, CDR2 SYGVKD. The V end was cut by 3 bases, the J end by 7 bases, with 10 bases between. The CDR3 is CAISDRDRNSPLHF. CDR3 bases: TGTGCCATCAGTGATCGAGACAGAAATTCACCCCTCCACTTT.